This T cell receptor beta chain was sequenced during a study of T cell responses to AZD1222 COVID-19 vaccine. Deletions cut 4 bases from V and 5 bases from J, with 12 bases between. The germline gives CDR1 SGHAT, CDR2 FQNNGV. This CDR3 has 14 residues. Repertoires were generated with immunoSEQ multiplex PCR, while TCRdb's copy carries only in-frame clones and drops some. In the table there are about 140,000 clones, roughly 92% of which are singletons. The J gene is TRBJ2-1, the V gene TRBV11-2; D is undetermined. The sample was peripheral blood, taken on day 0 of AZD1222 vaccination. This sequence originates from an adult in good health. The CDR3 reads CASSSFSPDNEQFF. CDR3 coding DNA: TGTGCCAGCAGCTCTTTTTCGCCTGACAATGAGCAGTTCTTC.